The 7 T cell receptor beta chains in this list originate from one sample, sequenced in a study of TIL therapy for anti-PD-1-resistant metastatic lung cancer. As to time point: pre-treatment sample, taken before nivolumab and TIL therapy. The libraries were made with immunoSEQ v3. The method was immunoSEQ multiplex PCR; TCRdb's version includes in-frame clones alone and lacks a portion of them. Among more than 55,000 clones listed, roughly 77% were seen once. The input for sequencing was blood, taken at baseline. Source of these receptors: a person between 25 and 80 years old with non-small cell lung cancer.

V and J are TRBV5-6 and TRBJ1-6, with D possibly being TRBD1 (5 bases). This CDR3 has 13 residues. Germline lookup yields CDR1 SGHDT and CDR2 YYEEEE. The V and J ends lost 4 bases and 7 bases respectively, with 9 bases between them. The DNA of the CDR3 is TGTGCCAGCAGCCCCCAGGGAAATTCACCCCTCCACTTT. This translates into CASSPQGNSPLHF. The entire variable domain, with the rest obtained from reference TRBV5-6 and TRBJ1-6, is as follows: DAGVTQSPTHLIKTRGQQVTLRCSPKSGHDTVSWYQQALGQGPQFIFQYYEEEERQRGNFPDRFSGHQFPNYSSELNVNALLLGDSALYLCASSPQGNSPLHFGNGTRLTVT.

This chain joins TRBV4-2 and TRBJ2-3; 7 bases line up with TRBD2. The CDR3 loop spans 16 amino acids. The trim removed 0 bases at V and 0 bases at J, leaving 3 bases unmatched. CDR1 and CDR2 (germline): LGHNA, YNFKEQ. CDR3 coding DNA: TGTGCCAGCAGCCAAGACCTAGCGGCAAGCACAGATACGCAGTATTTT. Protein product: CASSQDLAASTDTQYF.

This clone has just one count. This chain joins TRBV7-6 and TRBJ1-5; D unclear. There are 14 residues in the CDR3. With 4 bases removed from V and 2 bases from J, the gap between germline ends came to 9 bases. Germline CDR1 reads SGHVS; CDR2 reads FNYEAQ. Written as DNA, the CDR3 is TGTGCCAGCAGCTCGTGGGATGGCAATCAGCCCCAGCATTTT. It encodes CASSSWDGNQPQHF.

The rearrangement uses TRBV19 and TRBJ2-3, with 10 bases identical to TRBD2. Germline CDR1 and CDR2: LNHDA and SQIVND (reference sequence). V shed 5 bases, J shed 3 bases, and the junction held 5 bases outside the gene matches. The CDR3 is made up of 15 amino acids. The CDR3 reads CASSPLAGATDTQYF. The DNA of the CDR3 is TGTGCCAGTAGTCCCCTAGCGGGAGCAACAGATACGCAGTATTTT.

The J gene is TRBJ1-1, the V gene TRBV7-9; the match to TRBD1 covers 7 bases. Germline trimming cut 5 bases from V and 2 bases from J; bases unmatched to any gene: 5. The CDR3 has 14 amino acids. The germline V gene encodes CDR1 SEHNR and CDR2 FQNEAQ (reference sequence). The DNA of the CDR3 is TGTGCCAGCAGCACGGACAGGCCCAACACTGAAGCTTTCTTT. It specifies CASSTDRPNTEAFF.

V is TRBV28 and J is TRBJ2-7, with D possibly called TRBD1 or TRBD2 (5 bases each). In germline, CDR1 is MDHEN, CDR2 SYDVKM. Trimming cost V 7 bases and J 2 bases, with 15 bases left between them. CDR3 size: 14 residues. The DNA of the CDR3 is TGTGCCAGCACCACGGGACCCACTGCCTACGAGCAGTACTTC. Translation gives CASTTGPTAYEQYF. Combining the CDR3 with reference TRBV28 and TRBJ2-7 gives the whole variable domain DVKVTQSSRYLVKRTGEKVFLECVQDMDHENMFWYRQDPGLGLRLIYFSYDVKMKEKGDIPEGYSVSREKKERFSLILESASTNQTSMYLCASTTGPTAYEQYFGPGTRLTVT.

The V gene is TRBV7-2, the J gene TRBJ2-1; 7 nucleotides match TRBD2. Per germline, CDR1 SGHTA and CDR2 FQGNSA. V lost 6 bases to trimming and J lost 4 bases; unmatched junction nucleotides: 12. This CDR3 comprises 16 residues. The CDR3 DNA reads TGTGCCAGCAGTTCCCGGGGGGATGCGGCATACAATGAGCAGTTCTTC. This encodes CASSSRGDAAYNEQFF.